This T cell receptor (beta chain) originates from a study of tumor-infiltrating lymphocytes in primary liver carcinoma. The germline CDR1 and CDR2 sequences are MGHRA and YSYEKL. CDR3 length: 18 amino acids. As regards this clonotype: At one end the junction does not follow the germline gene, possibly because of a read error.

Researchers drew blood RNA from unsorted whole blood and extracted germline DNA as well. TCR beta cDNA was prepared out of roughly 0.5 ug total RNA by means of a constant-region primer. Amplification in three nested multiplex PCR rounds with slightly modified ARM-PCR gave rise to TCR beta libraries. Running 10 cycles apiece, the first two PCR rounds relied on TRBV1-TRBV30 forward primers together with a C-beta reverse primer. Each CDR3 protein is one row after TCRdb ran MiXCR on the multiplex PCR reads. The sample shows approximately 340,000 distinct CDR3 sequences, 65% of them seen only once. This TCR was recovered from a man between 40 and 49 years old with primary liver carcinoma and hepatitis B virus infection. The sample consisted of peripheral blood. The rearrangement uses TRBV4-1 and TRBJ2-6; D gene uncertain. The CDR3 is CASSQDRLASVWANALTF. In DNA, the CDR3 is TGCGCCAGCAGCCAAGATCGACTGGCGAGCGTATGGGCCAACGCCCTGACTTTC.